A single sample gave rise to the 13 T cell receptor beta chains below, sequenced in a study of blood T cell repertoires in COVID-19 (TCRdb year 2020). The library came from the immunoSEQ multiplex PCR assay. In its TCRdb copy, this immuneACCESS table keeps in-frame sequences only and misses some clones. Where compared with another copy, unresolved V genes explain less than half of these, and the others have no known cause. The sample records 190,000 or so clones, 85% to 90% of which are singletons. In total, the top ten clones hold 2.9% of the sample. Input material: peripheral blood. The receptors derive from a woman in her twenties or thirties with active or convalescent COVID-19.

The chain is built from TRBV19 and TRBJ1-2; D possibly corresponds to TRBD1 (5 bases). Germline V gene data show CDR1 as LNHDA and CDR2 as SQIVND (reference sequence). V gave up 2 bases and J gave up 8 bases, with 18 bases separating them. The CDR3 length is 15 residues. The CDR3: CASSILGGTQGGYTF. DNA of the CDR3: TGTGCCAGTAGTATACTGGGCGGGACCCAGGGAGGCTACACCTTC. The variable domain in full, with the rest retrieved from reference TRBV19 and TRBJ1-2, is DGGITQSPKYLFRKEGQNVTLSCEQNLNHDAMYWYRQDPGQGLRLIYYSQIVNDFQKGDIAEGYSVSREKKESFPLTVTSAQKNPTAFYLCASSILGGTQGGYTFGSGTRLTVV.

V is TRBV18 and J is TRBJ1-4, with unresolved D. The V gene's germline CDR1 is KGHSH and CDR2 LQKENI. Trimming left V 0 bases short and J 3 bases short, with 8 bases between. The CDR3 totals 15 residues. CDR3 sequence: CASSPPGGPNEKLFF. In DNA, the CDR3 is TGTGCCAGCTCACCACCCGGAGGGCCTAATGAAAAACTGTTTTTT.

This chain joins TRBV5-1 and TRBJ2-5, with 14 bases lining up with TRBD2. Germline CDR1 reads SGHRS; CDR2 reads YFSETQ. J was trimmed by 1 base and V by 0 bases; bases with no gene match: 8. The CDR3 is 19 amino acids. The chain's CDR3 is CASSLEGTSGSPTQETQYF. The CDR3 DNA reads as TGCGCCAGCAGCTTGGAGGGGACTAGCGGGAGCCCTACCCAAGAGACCCAGTACTTC.

The chain recombines TRBV7-2 with TRBJ2-7, with 11 bases that match TRBD2. V was pared by 5 bases and J by 0 bases, with 3 bases of the junction left unmatched. Germline V gene data show CDR1 as SGHTA and CDR2 as FQGNSA. The CDR3 totals 15 residues. In DNA, the CDR3 is TGTGCCAGCAGCCTTAGCGGGGGGGTCTCCTACGAGCAGTACTTC. Residues: CASSLSGGVSYEQYF.

The CDR3 DNA follows: TGTGCCAGCAGTGACACGCGGACTTCTCTTGAAAAACTGTTTTTT. It specifies CASSDTRTSLEKLFF. The rearrangement links TRBV25-1 to TRBJ1-4; D is unresolved. Trimming took 3 bases from V and 7 from J, leaving 15 bases between them. Per the germline V gene, CDR1 is MGHDK and CDR2 is SYGVNS. This CDR3 comprises 15 residues.

This clone was counted once. The chain joins TRBV13 to TRBJ1-2; D is unclear. V shed 0 bases and J shed 1 base, with 18 bases lying between them. Germline V gene sequence: CDR1 PRHDT, CDR2 FYEKMQ (reference sequence). The CDR3 has 18 residues. The CDR3 spells CASSLGLDGEIYNYGYTF. DNA for the CDR3: TGTGCCAGCAGCTTAGGTTTGGACGGGGAAATTTATAACTATGGCTACACCTTC.

This chain connects TRBV2 to TRBJ1-1; 7 nucleotides line up with TRBD1. Trimming cost V 6 bases and J 0 bases; bases outside gene matches: 4. From germline, CDR1 is SNHLY and CDR2 FYNNEI. The CDR3 has 14 amino acids. CDR3 DNA: TGTGCCAGCAGCCCGGGACAGATGAACACTGAAGCTTTCTTT. Translation gives CASSPGQMNTEAFF.

This clone was seen more than once but under ten times. This rearrangement joins TRBV18 to TRBJ1-1; D unclear. Germline V gives CDR1 KGHSH, CDR2 LQKENI. V was trimmed by 2 bases and J by 0 bases, leaving 7 bases between them. The CDR3 is made up of 14 amino acids. The CDR3 reads CASSPSVMNTEAFF. DNA of the CDR3: TGTGCCAGCTCACCATCAGTCATGAACACTGAAGCTTTCTTT.

V usage is TRBV10-2 and J usage is TRBJ2-3; D unresolved. Germline V lookup: CDR1 WSHSY, CDR2 SAAADI. V dropped 2 bases and J dropped 1 base, with 10 bases sitting between them. CDR3 length equals 15 residues. CDR3 sequence: CASSEIGVRTDTQYF. CDR3 coding DNA: TGCGCCAGCAGTGAGATAGGAGTTCGCACAGATACGCAGTATTTT.

The chain is built from TRBV13 and TRBJ2-3; maybe TRBD2 (5 bases). Germline V gene lookup returns CDR1 PRHDT and CDR2 FYEKMQ (reference sequence). The V end lost 2 bases, the J end lost 6 bases, and 12 bases lay between the germline ends. The CDR3 runs 14 residues. This chain's CDR3 is CASSLWRTLDTQYF. In DNA, the CDR3 is TGTGCCAGCAGCTTATGGCGGACTTTGGATACGCAGTATTTT.

The rearrangement links TRBV9 to TRBJ1-1, with D perhaps TRBD1 (5 bases). The germline CDR1 and CDR2 sequences are SGDLS and YYNGEE. V was pared by 3 bases and J by 1 base, with 10 bases between. The CDR3 totals 14 residues. The DNA for the CDR3 is TGTGCCAGCAGCGCACAGGCCTCGAACACTGAAGCTTTCTTT. Protein: CASSAQASNTEAFF.

The genes are TRBV4-1 and TRBJ1-2, with D perhaps matching TRBD1 (6 bases). CDR3 size: 16 residues. Germline V gene sequence: CDR1 MGHRA, CDR2 YSYEKL. V shed 4 bases and J shed 0 bases, with 15 bases lying between them. The CDR3 loop is CASSPQGPRANYGYTF. CDR3 sequence (DNA): TGCGCCAGCAGCCCACAGGGCCCTAGAGCTAACTATGGCTACACCTTC.

The V call is TRBV7-2, the J call TRBJ1-1; D is unclear. Per the germline V gene, CDR1 is SGHTA and CDR2 is FQGNSA. The CDR3 length is 13 residues. The V gene lost 1 base and the J gene lost 6 bases, with 9 bases spanning the gap. CDR3 DNA sequence: TGTGCCAGCAGCTTAGGAGCGAGGGCTGAAGCTTTCTTT. This translates into CASSLGARAEAFF.